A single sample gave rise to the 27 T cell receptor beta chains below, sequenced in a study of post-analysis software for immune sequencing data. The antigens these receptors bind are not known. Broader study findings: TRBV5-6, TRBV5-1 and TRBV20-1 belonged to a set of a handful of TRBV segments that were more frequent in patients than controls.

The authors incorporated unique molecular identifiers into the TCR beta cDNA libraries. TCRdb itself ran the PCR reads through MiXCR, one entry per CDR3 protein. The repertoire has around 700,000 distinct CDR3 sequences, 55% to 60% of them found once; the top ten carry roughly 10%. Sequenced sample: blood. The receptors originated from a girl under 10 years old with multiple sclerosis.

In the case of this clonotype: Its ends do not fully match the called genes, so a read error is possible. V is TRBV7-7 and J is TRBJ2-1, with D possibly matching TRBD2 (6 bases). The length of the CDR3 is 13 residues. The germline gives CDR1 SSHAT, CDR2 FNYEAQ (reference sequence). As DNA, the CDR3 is TGTGCTAGCAGCCCAAAGGAGGGTAATGAGCAGTTCTTC. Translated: CASSPKEGNEQFF.

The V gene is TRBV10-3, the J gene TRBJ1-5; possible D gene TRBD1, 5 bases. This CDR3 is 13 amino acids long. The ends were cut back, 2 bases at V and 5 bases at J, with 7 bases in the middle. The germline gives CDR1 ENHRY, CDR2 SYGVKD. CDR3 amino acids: CAISETGDQPQHF. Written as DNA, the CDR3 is TGTGCCATCAGTGAGACAGGTGATCAGCCCCAGCATTTT.

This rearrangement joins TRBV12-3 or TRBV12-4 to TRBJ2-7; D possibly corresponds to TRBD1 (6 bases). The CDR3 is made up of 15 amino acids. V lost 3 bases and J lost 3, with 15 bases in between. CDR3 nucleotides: TGTGCCAGCAGTTTCGTTATAGGGGGTAACTACGAGCAGTACTTC. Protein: CASSFVIGGNYEQYF.

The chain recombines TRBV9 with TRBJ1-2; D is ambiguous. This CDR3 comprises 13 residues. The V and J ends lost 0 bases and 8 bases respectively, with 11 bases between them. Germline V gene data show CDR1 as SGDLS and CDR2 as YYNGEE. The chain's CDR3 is CASSVGSQTGYTF. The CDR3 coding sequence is TGTGCCAGCAGCGTAGGCTCCCAGACGGGCTACACCTTC.

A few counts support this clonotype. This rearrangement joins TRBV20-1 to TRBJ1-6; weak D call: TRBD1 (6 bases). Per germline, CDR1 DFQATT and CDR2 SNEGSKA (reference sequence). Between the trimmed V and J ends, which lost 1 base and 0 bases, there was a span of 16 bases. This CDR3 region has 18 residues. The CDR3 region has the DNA TGCAGTGCTAGAGCCCCCGGACAGCATAGCTCCTATAATTCACCCCTCCACTTT. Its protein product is CSARAPGQHSSYNSPLHF.

DNA of the CDR3: TGTGCCAGCAGCCCCTCCCCTGGGATGGGGGGACAAGGGGCCAACGTCCTGACTTTC. Encoded protein: CASSPSPGMGGQGANVLTF. The chain recombines TRBV3-1 with TRBJ2-6; D possibly uses TRBD1 or TRBD2 (6 bases each). This CDR3 is 19 amino acids long. V lost 4 bases and J 4 bases, leaving 23 bases between the germline ends. CDR1 is LGHDT and CDR2 is YNNKEL in the germline V gene (reference sequence).

This CDR3 is CATSRGRAGSTDTQYF. As DNA, the CDR3 is TGTGCCACCAGCAGGGGAAGAGCGGGGTCCACAGATACGCAGTATTTT. The gene calls are TRBV15 and TRBJ2-3, with TRBD2 matching over 7 bases. This CDR3 has 16 amino acids. The germline V gene encodes CDR1 LNHNV and CDR2 YYDKDF (reference sequence). V was clipped by 3 bases and J by 2 bases; unmatched bases: 8.

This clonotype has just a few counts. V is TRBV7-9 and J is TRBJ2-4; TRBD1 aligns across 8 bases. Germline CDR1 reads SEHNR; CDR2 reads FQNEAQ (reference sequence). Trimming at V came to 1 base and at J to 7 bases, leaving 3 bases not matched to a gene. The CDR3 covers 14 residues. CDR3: CASSLDRGANIQYF. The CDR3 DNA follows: TGTGCCAGCAGCTTAGACAGGGGGGCCAACATTCAGTACTTC. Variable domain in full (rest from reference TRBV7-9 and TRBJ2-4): DTGVSQNPRHKITKRGQNVTFRCDPISEHNRLYWYRQTLGQGPEFLTYFQNEAQLEKSRLLSDRFSAERPKGSFSTLEIQRTEQGDSAMYLCASSLDRGANIQYFGAGTRLSVL.

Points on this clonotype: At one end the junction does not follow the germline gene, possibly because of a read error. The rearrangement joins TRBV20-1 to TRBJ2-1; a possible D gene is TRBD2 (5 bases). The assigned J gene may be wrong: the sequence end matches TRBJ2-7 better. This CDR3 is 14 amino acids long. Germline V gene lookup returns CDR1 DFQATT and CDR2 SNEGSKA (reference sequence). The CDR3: CGARDAGGTYEQYF. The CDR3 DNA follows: TGCGGTGCTAGAGATGCGGGCGGTACCTACGAGCAGTACTTC.

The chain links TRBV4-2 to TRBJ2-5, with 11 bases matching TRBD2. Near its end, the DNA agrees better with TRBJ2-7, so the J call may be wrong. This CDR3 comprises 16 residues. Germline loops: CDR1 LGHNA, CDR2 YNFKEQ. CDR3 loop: CASSLGTSGFPYEQYF. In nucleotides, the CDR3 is TGTGCCAGCAGCCTAGGGACTAGCGGCTTCCCCTACGAGCAGTACTTC.

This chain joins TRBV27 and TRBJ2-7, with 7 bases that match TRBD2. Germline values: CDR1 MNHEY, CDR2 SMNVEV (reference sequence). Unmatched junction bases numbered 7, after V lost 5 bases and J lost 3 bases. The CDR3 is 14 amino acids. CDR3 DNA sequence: TGTGCCAGCAGTCCTTTTCCTAGCGGCTACGAGCAGTACTTC. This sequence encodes CASSPFPSGYEQYF.

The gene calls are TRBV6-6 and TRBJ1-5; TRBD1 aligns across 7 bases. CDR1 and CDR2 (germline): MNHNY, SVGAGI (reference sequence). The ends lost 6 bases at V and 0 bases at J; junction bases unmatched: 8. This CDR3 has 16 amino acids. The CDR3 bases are TGTGCCAGCAGCCCCCTGACAGGGCTTAGCAATCAGCCCCAGCATTTT. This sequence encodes CASSPLTGLSNQPQHF.

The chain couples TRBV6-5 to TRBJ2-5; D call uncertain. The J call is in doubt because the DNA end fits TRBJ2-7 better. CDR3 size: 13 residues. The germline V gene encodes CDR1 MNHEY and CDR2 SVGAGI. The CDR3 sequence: CASRSGFSYEQYF. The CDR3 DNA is TGTGCCAGCAGGAGTGGATTTTCCTACGAGCAGTACTTC.

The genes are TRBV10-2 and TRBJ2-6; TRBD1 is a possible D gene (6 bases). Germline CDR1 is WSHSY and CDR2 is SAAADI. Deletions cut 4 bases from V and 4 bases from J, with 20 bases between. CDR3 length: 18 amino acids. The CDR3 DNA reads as TGCGCCAGCAGTGGCCCGGGACAACCGCTTGCCGGGGCCAACGTCCTGACTTTC. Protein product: CASSGPGQPLAGANVLTF.

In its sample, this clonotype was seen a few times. CDR3 loop: CSEVTGDTDTQYF. For the CDR3, the DNA is TGCAGCGAAGTGACAGGGGACACAGATACGCAGTATTTT. This chain uses TRBV29-1 with TRBJ2-3, with 8 bases identical to TRBD1. The CDR3 covers 13 residues. Germline values: CDR1 SQVTM, CDR2 ANQGSEA. The V segment lost 7 bases and the J segment 2 bases; nucleotides outside the gene matches: 5.

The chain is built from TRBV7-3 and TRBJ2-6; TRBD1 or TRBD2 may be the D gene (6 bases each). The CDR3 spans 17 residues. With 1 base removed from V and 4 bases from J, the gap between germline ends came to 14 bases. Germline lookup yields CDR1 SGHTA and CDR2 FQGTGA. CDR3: CASSLKSTGAGANVLTF. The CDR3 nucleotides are TGTGCCAGCAGCTTAAAGAGTACGGGGGCCGGGGCCAACGTCCTGACTTTC.

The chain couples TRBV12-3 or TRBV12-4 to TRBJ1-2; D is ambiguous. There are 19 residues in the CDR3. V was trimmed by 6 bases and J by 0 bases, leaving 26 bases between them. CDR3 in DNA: TGTGCCAGCAGAACGGAGTTCAGCAGCCTCTACAGAGCTAACTATGGCTACACCTTC. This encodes CASRTEFSSLYRANYGYTF.

CDR3 in DNA: TGTGCCAGCAGCTATTCCGGGACTAGCGGGTCAGATACGCAGTATTTT. Translated, it gives CASSYSGTSGSDTQYF. The chain has TRBV7-3 and TRBJ2-3, with 12 bases that match TRBD2. The ends lost 4 bases at V and 4 bases at J; junction bases unmatched: 6. The CDR3 is 16 residues long. CDR1 SGHTA and CDR2 FQGTGA come from the germline V gene.

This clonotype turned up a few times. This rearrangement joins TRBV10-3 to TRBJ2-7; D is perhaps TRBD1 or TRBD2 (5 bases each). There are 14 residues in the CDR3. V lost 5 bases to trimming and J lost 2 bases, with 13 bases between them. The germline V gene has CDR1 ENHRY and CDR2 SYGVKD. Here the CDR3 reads CAISLGTEAYEQYF. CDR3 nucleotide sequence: TGTGCCATCAGTCTTGGGACGGAGGCCTACGAGCAGTACTTC.

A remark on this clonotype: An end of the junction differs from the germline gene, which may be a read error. The CDR3 DNA reads TGTACCAGCAGTTCCCGCCGGACCTTGGCTAATTCACCCCTCCACTTT. It translates to CTSSSRRTLANSPLHF. The chain combines TRBV6-2 or TRBV6-3 with TRBJ1-6, with D hard to call. CDR1 is MNHEY, CDR2 SVGEGT, per germline. CDR3 size: 16 residues.

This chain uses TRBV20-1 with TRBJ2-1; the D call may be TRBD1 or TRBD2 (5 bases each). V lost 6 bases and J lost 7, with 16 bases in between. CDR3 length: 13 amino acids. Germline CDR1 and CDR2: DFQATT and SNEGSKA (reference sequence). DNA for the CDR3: TGCAGTGCGTCGTGGGGGAGCAGGAATGAGCAGTTCTTC. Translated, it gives CSASWGSRNEQFF.

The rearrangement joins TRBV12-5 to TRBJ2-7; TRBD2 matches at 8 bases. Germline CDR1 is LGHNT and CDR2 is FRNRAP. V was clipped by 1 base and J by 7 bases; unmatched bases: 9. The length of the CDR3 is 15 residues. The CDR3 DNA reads TGTGCTAGTGGTTTGGGAGCGGGAGAGGTAGAAGAGCAGTACTTC. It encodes CASGLGAGEVEEQYF.

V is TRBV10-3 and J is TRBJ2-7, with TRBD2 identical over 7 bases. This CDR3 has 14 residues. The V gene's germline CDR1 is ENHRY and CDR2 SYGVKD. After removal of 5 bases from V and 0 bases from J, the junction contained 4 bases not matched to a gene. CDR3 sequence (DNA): TGTGCCATCAGTAAAGGCGGGAGCTCCTACGAGCAGTACTTC. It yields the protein CAISKGGSSYEQYF.

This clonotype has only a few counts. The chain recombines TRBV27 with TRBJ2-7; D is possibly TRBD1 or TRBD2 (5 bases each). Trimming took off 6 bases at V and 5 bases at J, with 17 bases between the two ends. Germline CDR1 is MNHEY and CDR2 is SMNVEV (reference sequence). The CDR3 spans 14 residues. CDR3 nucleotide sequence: TGTGCCAGCAGACGCCGGGGCCCCGGGGACGAGCAGTACTTC. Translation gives CASRRRGPGDEQYF.

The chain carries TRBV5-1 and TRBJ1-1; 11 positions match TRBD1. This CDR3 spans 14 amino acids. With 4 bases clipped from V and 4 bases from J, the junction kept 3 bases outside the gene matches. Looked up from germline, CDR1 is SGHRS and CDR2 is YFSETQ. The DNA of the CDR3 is TGCGCCAGCAGCCCCGGGACAGGGGGCACTGAAGCTTTCTTT. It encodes CASSPGTGGTEAFF.

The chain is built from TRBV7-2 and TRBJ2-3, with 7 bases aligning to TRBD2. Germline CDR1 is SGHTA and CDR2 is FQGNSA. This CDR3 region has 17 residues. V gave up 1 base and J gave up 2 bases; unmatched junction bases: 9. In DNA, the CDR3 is TGTGCCAGCAGCTTAGGGTTAGGGCGGGGGTCCACAGATACGCAGTATTTT. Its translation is CASSLGLGRGSTDTQYF.

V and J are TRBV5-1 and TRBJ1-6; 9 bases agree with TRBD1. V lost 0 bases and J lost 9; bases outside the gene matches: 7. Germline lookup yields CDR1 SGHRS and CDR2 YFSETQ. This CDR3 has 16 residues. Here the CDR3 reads CASSLAPGQGSSPLHF. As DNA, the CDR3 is TGCGCCAGCAGCTTGGCCCCGGGACAGGGCTCTTCACCCCTCCACTTT.